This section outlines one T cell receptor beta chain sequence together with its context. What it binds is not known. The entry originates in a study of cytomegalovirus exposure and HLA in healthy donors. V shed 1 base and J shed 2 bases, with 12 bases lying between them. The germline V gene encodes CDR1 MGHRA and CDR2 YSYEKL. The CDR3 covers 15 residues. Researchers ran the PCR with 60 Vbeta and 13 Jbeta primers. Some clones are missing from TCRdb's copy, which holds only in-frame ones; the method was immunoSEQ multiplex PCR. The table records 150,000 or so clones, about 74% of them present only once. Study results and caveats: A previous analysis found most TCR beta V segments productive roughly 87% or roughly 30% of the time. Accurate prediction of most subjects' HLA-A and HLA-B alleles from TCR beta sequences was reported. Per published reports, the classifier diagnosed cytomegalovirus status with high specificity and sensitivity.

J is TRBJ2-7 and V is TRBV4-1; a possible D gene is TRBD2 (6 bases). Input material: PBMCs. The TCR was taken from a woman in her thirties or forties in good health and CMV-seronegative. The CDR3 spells CASSQAAGPPYEQYF. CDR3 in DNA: TGCGCCAGCAGCCAAGCAGCGGGTCCCCCCTACGAGCAGTACTTC.